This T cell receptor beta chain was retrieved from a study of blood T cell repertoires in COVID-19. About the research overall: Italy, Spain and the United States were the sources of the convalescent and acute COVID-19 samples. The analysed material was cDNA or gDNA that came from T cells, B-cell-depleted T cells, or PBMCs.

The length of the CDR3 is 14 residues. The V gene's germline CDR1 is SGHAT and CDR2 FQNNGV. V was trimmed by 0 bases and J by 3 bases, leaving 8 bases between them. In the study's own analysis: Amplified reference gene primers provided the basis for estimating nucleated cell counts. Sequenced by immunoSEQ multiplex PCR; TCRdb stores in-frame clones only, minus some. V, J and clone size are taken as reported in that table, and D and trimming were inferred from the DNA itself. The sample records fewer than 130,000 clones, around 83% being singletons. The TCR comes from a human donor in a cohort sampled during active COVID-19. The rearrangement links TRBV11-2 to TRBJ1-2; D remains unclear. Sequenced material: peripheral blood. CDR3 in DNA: TGTGCCAGCAGCTTAGACCCCCACTACTATGGCTACACCTTC. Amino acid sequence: CASSLDPHYYGYTF.